The clone carrying this T cell receptor beta chain was seen a handful of times. Its antigen is not identified. Patients aged 18 to 65 had newly diagnosed hyperthyroidism lasting under 2 months. The sample originates from a study of T cells in Graves' hyperthyroidism and ophthalmopathy. Study outcomes and limitations: The model identified upcoming ophthalmopathy a median roughly 6.5 months ahead of onset.

Template material for amplifying TCR beta CDR3 regions consisted of RNA transcripts. The HTBI primer set drove a first-round RT-PCR of the TCR CDR3. TCRdb itself ran the multiplex PCR reads through MiXCR, one entry per CDR3 protein. The sample records about 290,000 distinct CDR3 sequences, approximately 16% being singletons. The V end was cut by 0 bases, the J end by 7 bases, with 12 bases between. The CDR3 runs 15 residues. Germline-derived CDR1 and CDR2 are ENHRY and SYGVKD. The rearrangement joins TRBV10-3 to TRBJ2-2; D gene unclear. This sequence originates from a man aged 30-40 years with Graves' hyperthyroidism. Sequencing used blood. CDR3 amino acids: CAISESRMMVGELFF. The CDR3 DNA sequence: TGTGCCATCAGTGAGTCTAGGATGATGGTCGGGGAGCTGTTTTTT.